This T cell receptor (beta chain) stems from a study of cytomegalovirus exposure and HLA in healthy donors. Study results and limitations: Within the data, a cluster of highly shared sequence variants was likely a sequencing artifact. With high specificity and sensitivity, the classifier reportedly diagnosed cytomegalovirus status. Later analysis identified a missense DCLRE1C variant that was linked to TCR beta V- and J-gene trimming.

CDR1 and CDR2 (germline): LNHDA, SQIVND (reference sequence). Trimming removed 3 bases from V and 0 bases from J, with 14 bases in between. The CDR3 totals 16 residues. It was with 60 Vbeta and 13 Jbeta primers that the PCR ran. Clones were read by immunoSEQ multiplex PCR, and TCRdb kept only the in-frame ones, dropping some. The repertoire includes approximately 97,000 clones, approximately 85% of them detected once, and more than 4.5% sits in the top ten. As for this clone: What it recognizes is unknown.

The rearrangement links TRBV19 to TRBJ1-1, with a weak D call TRBD1 (5 bases). Sequencing used PBMCs. The source of this sequence is a man in his forties or fifties in good health and CMV-seropositive. CDR3 loop: CASSISGGVMNTEAFF. For the CDR3, the DNA is TGTGCCAGTAGTATTTCGGGGGGAGTCATGAACACTGAAGCTTTCTTT.